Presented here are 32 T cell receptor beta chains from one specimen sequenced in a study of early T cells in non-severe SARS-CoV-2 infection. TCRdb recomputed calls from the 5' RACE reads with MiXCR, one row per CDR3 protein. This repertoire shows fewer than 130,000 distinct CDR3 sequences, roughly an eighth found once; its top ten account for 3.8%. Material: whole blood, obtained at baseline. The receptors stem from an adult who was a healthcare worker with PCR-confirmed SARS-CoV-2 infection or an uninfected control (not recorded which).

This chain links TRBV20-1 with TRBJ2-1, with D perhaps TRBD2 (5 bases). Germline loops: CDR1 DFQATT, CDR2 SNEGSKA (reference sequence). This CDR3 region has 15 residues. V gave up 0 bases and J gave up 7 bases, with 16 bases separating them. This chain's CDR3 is CSAREGSVPGNEQFF. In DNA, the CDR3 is TGCAGTGCTAGAGAAGGTAGCGTCCCAGGTAATGAGCAGTTCTTC.

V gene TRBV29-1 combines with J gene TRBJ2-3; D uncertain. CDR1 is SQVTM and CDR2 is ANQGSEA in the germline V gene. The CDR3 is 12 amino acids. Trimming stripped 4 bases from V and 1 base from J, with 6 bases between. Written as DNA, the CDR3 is TGCAGCGTTGGGCTCGGCACAGATACGCAGTATTTT. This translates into CSVGLGTDTQYF.

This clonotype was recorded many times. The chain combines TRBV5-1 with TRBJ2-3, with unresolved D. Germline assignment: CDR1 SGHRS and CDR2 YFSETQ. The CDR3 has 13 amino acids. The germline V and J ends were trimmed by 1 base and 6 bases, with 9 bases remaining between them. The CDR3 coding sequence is TGCGCCAGCAGCTTGTCCCCCGGGGATACGCAGTATTTT. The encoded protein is CASSLSPGDTQYF.

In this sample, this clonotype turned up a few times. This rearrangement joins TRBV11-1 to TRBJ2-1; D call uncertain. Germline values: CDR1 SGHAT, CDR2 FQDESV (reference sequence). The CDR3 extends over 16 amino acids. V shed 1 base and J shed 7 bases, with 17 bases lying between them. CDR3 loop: CASSLESPGGRNEQFF. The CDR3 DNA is TGTGCCAGCAGCTTAGAGAGTCCGGGCGGACGTAATGAGCAGTTCTTC.

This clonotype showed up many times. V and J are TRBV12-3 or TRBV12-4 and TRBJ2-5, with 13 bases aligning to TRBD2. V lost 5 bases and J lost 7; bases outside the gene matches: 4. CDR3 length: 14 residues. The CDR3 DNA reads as TGTGCCAGCAGTCCTAGGACTAGCGGGGGGACCCAGTACTTC. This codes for CASSPRTSGGTQYF.

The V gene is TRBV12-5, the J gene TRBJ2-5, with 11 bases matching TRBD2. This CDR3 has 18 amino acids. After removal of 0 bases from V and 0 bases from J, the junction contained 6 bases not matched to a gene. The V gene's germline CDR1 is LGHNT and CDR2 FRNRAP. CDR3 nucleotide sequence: TGTGCTAGTGGTTTGGTCGGGCTAGCGGGGGGCCACCAAGAGACCCAGTACTTC. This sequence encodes CASGLVGLAGGHQETQYF.

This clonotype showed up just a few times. In DNA, the CDR3 is TGTGCCAGCAGCCAAGAACGGTTTAATTCACCCCTCCACTTT. This encodes CASSQERFNSPLHF. The gene calls are TRBV4-2 and TRBJ1-6, with unresolved D. Germline V lookup: CDR1 LGHNA, CDR2 YNFKEQ. V dropped 0 bases and J dropped 6 bases, with 6 bases sitting between them. This CDR3 has 14 residues.

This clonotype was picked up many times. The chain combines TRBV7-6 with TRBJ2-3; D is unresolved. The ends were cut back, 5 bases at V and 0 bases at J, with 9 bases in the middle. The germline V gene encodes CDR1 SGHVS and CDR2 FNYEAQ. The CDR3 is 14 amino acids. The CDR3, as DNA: TGTGCCAGCAGCCCTTACCACAGCACAGATACGCAGTATTTT. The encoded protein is CASSPYHSTDTQYF.

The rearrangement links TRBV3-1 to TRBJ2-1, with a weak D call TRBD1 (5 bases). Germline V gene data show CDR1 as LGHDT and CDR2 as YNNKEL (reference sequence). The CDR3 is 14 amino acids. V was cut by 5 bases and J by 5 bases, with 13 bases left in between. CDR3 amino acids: CASSSDAGNNEQFF. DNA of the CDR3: TGTGCCAGCAGCTCCGACGCAGGGAACAATGAGCAGTTCTTC.

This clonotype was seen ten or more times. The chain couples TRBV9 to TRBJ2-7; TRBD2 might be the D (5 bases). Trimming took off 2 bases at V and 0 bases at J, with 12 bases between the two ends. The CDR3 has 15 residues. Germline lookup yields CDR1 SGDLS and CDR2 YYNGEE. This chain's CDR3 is CASSVSADFSYEQYF. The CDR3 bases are TGTGCCAGCAGCGTTTCGGCGGACTTCTCCTACGAGCAGTACTTC.

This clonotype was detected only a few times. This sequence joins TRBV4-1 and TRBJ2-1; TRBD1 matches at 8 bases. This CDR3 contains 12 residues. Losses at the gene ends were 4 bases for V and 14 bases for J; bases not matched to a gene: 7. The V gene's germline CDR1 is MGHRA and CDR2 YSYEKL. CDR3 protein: CASSPPGQVKFF. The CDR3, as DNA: TGCGCCAGCAGCCCCCCGGGACAGGTAAAGTTCTTC.

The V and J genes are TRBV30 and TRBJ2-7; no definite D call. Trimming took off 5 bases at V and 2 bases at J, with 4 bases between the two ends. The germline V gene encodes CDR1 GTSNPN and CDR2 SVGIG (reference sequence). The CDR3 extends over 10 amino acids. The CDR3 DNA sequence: TGTGCCTGGGGAACCTACGAGCAGTACTTC. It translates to CAWGTYEQYF.

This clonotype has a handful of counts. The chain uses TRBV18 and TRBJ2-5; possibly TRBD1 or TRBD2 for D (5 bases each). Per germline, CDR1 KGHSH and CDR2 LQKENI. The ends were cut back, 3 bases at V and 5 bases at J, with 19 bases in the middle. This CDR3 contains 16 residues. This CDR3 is CASSPRGFLSTETQYF. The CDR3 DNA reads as TGTGCCAGCTCACCGAGGGGATTTCTATCCACGGAGACCCAGTACTTC. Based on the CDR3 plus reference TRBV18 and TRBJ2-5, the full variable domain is NAGVMQNPRHLVRRRGQEARLRCSPMKGHSHVYWYRQLPEEGLKFMVYLQKENIIDESGMPKERFSAEFPKEGPSILRIQQVVRGDSAAYFCASSPRGFLSTETQYFGPGTRLLVL.

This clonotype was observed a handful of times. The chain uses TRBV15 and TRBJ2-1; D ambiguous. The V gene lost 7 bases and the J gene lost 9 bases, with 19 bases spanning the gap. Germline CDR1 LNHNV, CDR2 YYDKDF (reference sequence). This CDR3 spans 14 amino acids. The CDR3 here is CATNPVGARGEQFF. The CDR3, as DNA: TGTGCCACCAACCCCGTAGGAGCGCGAGGTGAGCAGTTCTTC. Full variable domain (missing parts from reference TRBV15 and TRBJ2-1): DAMVIQNPRYQVTQFGKPVTLSCSQTLNHNVMYWYQQKSSQAPKLLFHYYDKDFNNEADTPDNFQSRRPNTSFCFLDIRSPGLGDTAMYLCATNPVGARGEQFFGPGTRLTVL.

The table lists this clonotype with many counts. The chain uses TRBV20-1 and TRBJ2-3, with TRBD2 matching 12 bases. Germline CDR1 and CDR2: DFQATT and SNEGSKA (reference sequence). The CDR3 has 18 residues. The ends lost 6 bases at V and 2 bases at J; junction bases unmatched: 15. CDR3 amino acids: CSAPGEGLAGIFTDTQYF. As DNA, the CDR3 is TGCAGTGCCCCCGGCGAAGGACTAGCGGGAATTTTCACAGATACGCAGTATTTT.

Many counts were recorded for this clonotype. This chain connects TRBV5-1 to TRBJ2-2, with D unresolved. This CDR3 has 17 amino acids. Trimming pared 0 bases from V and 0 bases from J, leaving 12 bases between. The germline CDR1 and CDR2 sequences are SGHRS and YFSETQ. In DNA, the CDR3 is TGCGCCAGCAGCTTGGCCTGGAGAGTATCGAACACCGGGGAGCTGTTTTTT. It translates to CASSLAWRVSNTGELFF.

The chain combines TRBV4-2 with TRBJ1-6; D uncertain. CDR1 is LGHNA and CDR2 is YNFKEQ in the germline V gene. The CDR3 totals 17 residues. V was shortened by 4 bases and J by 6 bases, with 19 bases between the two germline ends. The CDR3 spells CASSPRPSRNLNSPLHF. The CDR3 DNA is TGTGCCAGCAGCCCAAGACCAAGCCGTAACCTTAATTCACCCCTCCACTTT.

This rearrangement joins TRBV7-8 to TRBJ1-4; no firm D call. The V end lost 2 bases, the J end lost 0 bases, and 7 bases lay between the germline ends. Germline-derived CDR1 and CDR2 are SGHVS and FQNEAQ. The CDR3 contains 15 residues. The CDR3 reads CASSLRRATNEKLFF. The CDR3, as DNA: TGTGCCAGCAGCTTACGGCGAGCAACTAATGAAAAACTGTTTTTT.

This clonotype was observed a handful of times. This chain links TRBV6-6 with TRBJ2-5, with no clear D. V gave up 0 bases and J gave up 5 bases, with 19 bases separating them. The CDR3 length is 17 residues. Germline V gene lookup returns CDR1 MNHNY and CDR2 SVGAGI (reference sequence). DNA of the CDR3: TGTGCCAGCAGTTACTCGGCTGGATATCGTTTAATGGAGACCCAGTACTTC. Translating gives CASSYSAGYRLMETQYF.

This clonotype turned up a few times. The DNA of the CDR3 is TGTGCCAGCAAGAGGACAGACCAAACCGGGGAGCTGTTTTTT. It is translated as CASKRTDQTGELFF. The chain joins TRBV9 to TRBJ2-2; perhaps TRBD1 as D (6 bases). Trimming cost V 6 bases and J 5 bases, with 14 bases left between them. The germline gives CDR1 SGDLS, CDR2 YYNGEE. The CDR3 runs to 14 residues. Combining the CDR3 with reference TRBV9 and TRBJ2-2 gives the whole variable domain DSGVTQTPKHLITATGQRVTLRCSPRSGDLSVYWYQQSLDQGLQFLIQYYNGEERAKGNILERFSAQQFPDLHSELNLSSLELGDSALYFCASKRTDQTGELFFGEGSRLTVL.

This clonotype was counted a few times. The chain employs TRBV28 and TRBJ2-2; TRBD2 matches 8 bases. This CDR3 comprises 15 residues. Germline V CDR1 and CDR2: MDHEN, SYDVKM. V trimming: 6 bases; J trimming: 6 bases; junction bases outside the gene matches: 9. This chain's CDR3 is CASSTTGTSAGELFF. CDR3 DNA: TGTGCCAGCAGCACGACCGGGACTAGTGCCGGGGAGCTGTTTTTT.

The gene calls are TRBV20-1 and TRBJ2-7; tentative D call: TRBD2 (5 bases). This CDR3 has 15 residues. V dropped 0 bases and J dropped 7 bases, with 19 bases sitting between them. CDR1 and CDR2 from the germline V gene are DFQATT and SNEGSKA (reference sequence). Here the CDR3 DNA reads TGCAGTGCTAGAGATACGCAGCGGCCAAAGACGGAGCAGTACTTC. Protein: CSARDTQRPKTEQYF.

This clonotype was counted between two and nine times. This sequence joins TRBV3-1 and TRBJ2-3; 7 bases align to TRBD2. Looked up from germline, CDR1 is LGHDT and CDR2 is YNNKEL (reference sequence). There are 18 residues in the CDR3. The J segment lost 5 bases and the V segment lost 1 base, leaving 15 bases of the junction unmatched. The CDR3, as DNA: TGTGCCAGCAGCCAAGGATGGGGCCTGCGGGGGAATGAAGATACGCAGTATTTT. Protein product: CASSQGWGLRGNEDTQYF.

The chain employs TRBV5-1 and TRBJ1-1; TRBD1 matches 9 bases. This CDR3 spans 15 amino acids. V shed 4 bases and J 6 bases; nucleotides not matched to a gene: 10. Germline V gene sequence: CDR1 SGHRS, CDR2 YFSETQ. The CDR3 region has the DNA TGCGCCAGCAGCCCGAAGACAGGGGGGGTCCCTGAAGCTTTCTTT. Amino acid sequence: CASSPKTGGVPEAFF. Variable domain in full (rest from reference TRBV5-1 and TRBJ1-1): KAGVTQTPRYLIKTRGQQVTLSCSPISGHRSVSWYQQTPGQGLQFLFEYFSETQRNKGNFPGRFSGRQFSNSRSEMNVSTLELGDSALYLCASSPKTGGVPEAFFGQGTRLTVV.

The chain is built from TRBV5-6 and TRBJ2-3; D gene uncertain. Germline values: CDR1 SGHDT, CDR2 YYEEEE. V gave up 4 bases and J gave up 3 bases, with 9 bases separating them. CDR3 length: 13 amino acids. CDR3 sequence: CASSLVETDTQYF. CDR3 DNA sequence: TGTGCCAGCAGCCTCGTCGAGACAGATACGCAGTATTTT.

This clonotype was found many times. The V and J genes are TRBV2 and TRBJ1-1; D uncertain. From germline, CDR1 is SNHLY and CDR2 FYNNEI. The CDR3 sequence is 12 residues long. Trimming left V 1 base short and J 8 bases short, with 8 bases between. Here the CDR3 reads CASSEGWREAFF. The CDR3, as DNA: TGTGCCAGCAGTGAAGGATGGAGGGAAGCTTTCTTT. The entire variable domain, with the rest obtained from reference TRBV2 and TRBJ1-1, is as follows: EPEVTQTPSHQVTQMGQEVILRCVPISNHLYFYWYRQILGQKVEFLVSFYNNEISEKSEIFDDQFSVERPDGSNFTLKIRSTKLEDSAMYFCASSEGWREAFFGQGTRLTVV.

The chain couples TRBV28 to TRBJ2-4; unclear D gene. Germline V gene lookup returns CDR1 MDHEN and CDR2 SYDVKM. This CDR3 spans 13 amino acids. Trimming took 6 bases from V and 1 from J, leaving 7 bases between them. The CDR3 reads CASSLLAKNIQYF. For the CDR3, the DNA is TGTGCCAGCAGCCTTCTGGCCAAAAACATTCAGTACTTC. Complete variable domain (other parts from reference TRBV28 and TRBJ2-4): DVKVTQSSRYLVKRTGEKVFLECVQDMDHENMFWYRQDPGLGLRLIYFSYDVKMKEKGDIPEGYSVSREKKERFSLILESASTNQTSMYLCASSLLAKNIQYFGAGTRLSVL.

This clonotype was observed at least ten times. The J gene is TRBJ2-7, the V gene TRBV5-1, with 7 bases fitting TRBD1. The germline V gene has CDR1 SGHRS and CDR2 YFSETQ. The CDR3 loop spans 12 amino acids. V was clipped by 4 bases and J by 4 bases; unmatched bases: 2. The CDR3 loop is CASSTDRYEQYF. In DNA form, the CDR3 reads TGCGCCAGCAGCACGGACAGGTACGAGCAGTACTTC.

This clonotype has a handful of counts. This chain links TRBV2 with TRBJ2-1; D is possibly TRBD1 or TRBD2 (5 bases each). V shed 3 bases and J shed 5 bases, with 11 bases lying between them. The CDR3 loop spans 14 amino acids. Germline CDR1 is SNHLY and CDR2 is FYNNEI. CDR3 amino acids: CASSDLRGHNEQFF. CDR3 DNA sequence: TGTGCCAGCAGTGATCTTAGGGGACACAATGAGCAGTTCTTC.

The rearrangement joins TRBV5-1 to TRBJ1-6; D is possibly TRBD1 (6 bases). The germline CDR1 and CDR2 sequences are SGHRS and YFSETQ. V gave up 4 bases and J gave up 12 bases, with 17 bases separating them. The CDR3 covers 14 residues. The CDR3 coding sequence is TGCGCCAGCAGCCAGATGGGACAAGAGCTACCCCTCCACTTT. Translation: CASSQMGQELPLHF.

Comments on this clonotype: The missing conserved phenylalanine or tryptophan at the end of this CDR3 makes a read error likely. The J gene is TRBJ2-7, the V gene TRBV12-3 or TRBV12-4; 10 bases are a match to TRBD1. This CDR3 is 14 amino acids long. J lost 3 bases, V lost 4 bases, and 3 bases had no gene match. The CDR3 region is CASSSRDRGYEQYY. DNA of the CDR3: TGTGCCAGCAGTTCCCGGGACAGGGGCTACGAGCAGTACTAC.

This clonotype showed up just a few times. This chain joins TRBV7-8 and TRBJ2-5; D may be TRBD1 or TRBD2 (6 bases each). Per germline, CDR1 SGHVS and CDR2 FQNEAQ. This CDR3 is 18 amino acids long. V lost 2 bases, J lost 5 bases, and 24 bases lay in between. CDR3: CASSLIPGAGLRSETQYF. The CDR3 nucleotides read TGTGCCAGCAGCTTAATCCCGGGGGCGGGACTTCGGTCGGAGACCCAGTACTTC. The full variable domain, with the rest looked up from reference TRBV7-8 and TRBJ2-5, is GAGVSQSPRYKVAKRGQDVALRCDPISGHVSLFWYQQALGQGPEFLTYFQNEAQLDKSGLPSDRFFAERPEGSVSTLKIQRTQQEDSAVYLCASSLIPGAGLRSETQYFGPGTRLLVL.